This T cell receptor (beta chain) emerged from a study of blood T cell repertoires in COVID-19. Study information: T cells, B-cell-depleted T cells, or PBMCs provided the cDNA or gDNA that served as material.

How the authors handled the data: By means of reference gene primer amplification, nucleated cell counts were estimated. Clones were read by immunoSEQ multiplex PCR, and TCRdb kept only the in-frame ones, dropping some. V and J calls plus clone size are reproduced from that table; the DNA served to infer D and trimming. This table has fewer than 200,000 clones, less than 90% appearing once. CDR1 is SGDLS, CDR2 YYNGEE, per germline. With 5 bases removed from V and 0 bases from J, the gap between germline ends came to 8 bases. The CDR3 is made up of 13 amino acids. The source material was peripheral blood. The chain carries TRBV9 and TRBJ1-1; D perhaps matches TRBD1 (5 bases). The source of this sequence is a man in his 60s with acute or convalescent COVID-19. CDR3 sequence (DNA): TGTGCCAGCAGAGACAGCTTGAACACTGAAGCTTTCTTT. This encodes CASRDSLNTEAFF.